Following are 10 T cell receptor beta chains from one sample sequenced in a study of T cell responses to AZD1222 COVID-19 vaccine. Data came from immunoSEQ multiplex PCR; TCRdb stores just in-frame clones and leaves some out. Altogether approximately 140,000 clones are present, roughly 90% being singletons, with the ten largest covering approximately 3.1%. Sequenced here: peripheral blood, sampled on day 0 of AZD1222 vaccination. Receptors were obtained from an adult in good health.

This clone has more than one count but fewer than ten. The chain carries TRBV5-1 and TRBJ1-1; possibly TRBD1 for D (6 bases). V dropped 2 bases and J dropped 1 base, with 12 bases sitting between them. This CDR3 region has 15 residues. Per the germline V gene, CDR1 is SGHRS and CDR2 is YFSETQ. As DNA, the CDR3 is TGCGCCAGCAGCTTTTCCGGGACAACGAACACTGAAGCTTTCTTT. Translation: CASSFSGTTNTEAFF.

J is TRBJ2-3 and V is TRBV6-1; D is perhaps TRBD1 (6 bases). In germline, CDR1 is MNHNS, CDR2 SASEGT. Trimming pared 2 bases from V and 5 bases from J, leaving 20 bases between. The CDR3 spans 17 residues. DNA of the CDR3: TGTGCCAGCAGTGAATTACTCGGGACACCCTGGGGAGATACGCAGTATTTT. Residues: CASSELLGTPWGDTQYF.

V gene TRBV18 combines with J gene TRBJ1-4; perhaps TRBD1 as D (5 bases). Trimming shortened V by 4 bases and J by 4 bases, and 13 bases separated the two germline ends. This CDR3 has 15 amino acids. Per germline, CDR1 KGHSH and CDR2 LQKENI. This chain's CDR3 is CASSLSPRDNEKLFF. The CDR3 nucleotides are TGTGCCAGCTCACTTAGCCCCAGGGATAATGAAAAACTGTTTTTT.

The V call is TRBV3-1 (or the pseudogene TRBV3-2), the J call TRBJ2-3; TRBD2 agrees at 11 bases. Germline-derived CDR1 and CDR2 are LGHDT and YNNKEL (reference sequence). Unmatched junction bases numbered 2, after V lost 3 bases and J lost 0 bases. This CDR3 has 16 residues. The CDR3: CASSQVAGGSTDTQYF. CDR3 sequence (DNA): TGTGCCAGCAGCCAGGTAGCGGGGGGGAGCACAGATACGCAGTATTTT.

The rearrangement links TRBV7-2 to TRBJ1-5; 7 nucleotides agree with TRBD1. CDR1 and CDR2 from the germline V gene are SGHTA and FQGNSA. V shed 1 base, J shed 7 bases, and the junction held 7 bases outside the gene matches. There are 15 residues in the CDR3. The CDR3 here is CASSLGTGSSQPQHF. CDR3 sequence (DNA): TGTGCCAGCAGCTTAGGGACAGGAAGTTCGCAGCCCCAGCATTTT.

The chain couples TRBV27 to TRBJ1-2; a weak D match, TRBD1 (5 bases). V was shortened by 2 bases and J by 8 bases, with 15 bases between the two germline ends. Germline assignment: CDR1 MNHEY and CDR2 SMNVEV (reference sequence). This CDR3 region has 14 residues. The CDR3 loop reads CASSLGAGGYGYTF. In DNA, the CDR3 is TGTGCCAGCAGTTTAGGGGCAGGAGGTTACGGCTACACCTTC.

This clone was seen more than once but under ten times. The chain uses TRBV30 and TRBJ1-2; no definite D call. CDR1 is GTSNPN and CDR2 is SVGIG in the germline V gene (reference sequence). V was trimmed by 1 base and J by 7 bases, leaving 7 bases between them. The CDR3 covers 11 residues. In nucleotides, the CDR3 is TGTGCCTGGAGTGAACTGACTGGCTACACCTTC. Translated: CAWSELTGYTF. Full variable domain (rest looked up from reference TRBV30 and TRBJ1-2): SQTIHQWPATLVQPVGSPLSLECTVEGTSNPNLYWYRQAAGRGLQLLFYSVGIGQISSEVPQNLSASRPQDRQFILSSKKLLLSDSGFYLCAWSELTGYTFGSGTRLTVV.

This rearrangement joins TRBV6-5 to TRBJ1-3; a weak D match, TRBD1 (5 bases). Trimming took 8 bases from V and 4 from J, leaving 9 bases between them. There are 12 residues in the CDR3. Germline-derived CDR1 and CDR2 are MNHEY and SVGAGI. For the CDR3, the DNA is TGTGCCAGCCGGGACGGCGGAAACACCATATATTTT. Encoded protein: CASRDGGNTIYF.

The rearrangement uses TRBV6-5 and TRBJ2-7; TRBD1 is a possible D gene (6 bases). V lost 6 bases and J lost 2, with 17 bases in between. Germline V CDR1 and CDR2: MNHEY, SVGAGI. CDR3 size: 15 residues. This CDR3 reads CASRGPGTPTYEQYF. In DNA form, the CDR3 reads TGTGCCAGCAGGGGGCCCGGGACACCGACCTACGAGCAGTACTTC.

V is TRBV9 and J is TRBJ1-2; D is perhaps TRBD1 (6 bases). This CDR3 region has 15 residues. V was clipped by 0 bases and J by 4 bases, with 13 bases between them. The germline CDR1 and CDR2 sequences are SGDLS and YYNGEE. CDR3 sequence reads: CASSVDRGAAYGYTF. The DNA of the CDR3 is TGTGCCAGCAGCGTAGATCGGGGGGCCGCCTATGGCTACACCTTC.